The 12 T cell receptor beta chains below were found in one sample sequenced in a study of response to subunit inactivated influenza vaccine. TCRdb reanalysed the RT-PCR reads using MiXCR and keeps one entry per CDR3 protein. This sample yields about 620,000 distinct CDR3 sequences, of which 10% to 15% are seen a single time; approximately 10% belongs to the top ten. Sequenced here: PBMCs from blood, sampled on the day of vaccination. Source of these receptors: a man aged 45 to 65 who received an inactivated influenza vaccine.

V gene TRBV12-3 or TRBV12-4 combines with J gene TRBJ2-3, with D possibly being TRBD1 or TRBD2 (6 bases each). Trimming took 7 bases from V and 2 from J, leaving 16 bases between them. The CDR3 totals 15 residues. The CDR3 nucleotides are TGTGCCAGCATCCTGGGGGGCGGGGTCACAGATACGCAGTATTTT. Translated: CASILGGGVTDTQYF.

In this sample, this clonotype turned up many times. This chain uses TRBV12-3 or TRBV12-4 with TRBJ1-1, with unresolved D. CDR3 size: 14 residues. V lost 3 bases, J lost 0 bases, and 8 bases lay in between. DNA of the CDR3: TGTGCCAGCAGTTTTCGGCGACTGAACACTGAAGCTTTCTTT. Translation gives CASSFRRLNTEAFF.

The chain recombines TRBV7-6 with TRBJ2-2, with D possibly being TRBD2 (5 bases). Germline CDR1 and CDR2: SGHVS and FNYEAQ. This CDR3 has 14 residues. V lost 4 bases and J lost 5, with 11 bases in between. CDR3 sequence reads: CASSSGIRTGELFF. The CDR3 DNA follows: TGTGCCAGCAGCTCGGGAATTCGGACCGGGGAGCTGTTTTTT.

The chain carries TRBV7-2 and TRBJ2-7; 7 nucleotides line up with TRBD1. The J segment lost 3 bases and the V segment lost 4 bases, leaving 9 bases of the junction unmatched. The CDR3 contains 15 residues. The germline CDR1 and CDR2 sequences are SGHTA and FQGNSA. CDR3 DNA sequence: TGTGCCAGCAGCTCGGGACAGCCGAGCCGCTACGAGCAGTACTTC. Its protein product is CASSSGQPSRYEQYF.

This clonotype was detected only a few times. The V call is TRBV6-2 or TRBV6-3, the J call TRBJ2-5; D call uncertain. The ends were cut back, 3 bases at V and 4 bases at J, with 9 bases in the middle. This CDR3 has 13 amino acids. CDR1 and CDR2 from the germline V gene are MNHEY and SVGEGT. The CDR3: CASSYFIPETQYF. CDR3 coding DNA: TGTGCCAGCAGTTATTTTATCCCAGAGACCCAGTACTTC.

The DNA for the CDR3 is TGTGCCAGCTCACCTACGGCGGGGGGCCACGAGCAGTACTTC. It yields the protein CASSPTAGGHEQYF. This rearrangement joins TRBV18 to TRBJ2-7; TRBD2 agrees at 8 bases. Germline loops: CDR1 KGHSH, CDR2 LQKENI. This CDR3 region has 14 residues. The V and J ends lost 3 bases and 5 bases, in that order; junction bases with no gene match: 6.

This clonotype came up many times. CDR3 bases: TGTGCCAGCAGTCCTTCCGGGACTACTGAGACCCAGTACTTC. It encodes CASSPSGTTETQYF. The rearrangement uses TRBV3-1 and TRBJ2-5, with 7 bases identical to TRBD2. Trimming took 6 bases from V and 5 from J; bases not matched to a gene: 9. Germline values: CDR1 LGHDT, CDR2 YNNKEL (reference sequence). The CDR3 is made up of 14 amino acids.

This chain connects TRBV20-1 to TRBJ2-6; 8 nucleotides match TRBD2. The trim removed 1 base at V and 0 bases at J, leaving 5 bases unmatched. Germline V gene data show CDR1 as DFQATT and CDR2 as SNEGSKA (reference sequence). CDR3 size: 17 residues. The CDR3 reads CSARVRRGDSGANVLTF. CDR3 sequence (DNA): TGCAGTGCTAGAGTACGGCGGGGGGACTCTGGGGCCAACGTCCTGACTTTC.

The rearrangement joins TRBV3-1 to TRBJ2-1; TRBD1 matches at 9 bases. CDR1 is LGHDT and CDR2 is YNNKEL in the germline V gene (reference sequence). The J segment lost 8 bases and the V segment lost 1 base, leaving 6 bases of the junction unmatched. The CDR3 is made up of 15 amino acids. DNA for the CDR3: TGTGCCAGCAGCCAAGTAGGGTGGACAGGGGATGAGCAGTTCTTC. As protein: CASSQVGWTGDEQFF.

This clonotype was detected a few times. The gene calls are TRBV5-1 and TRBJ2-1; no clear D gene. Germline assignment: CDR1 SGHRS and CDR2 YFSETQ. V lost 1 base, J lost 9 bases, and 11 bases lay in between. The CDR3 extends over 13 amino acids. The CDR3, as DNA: TGCGCCAGCAGCTTGAACCTTTGGGCTGAGCAGTTCTTC. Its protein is CASSLNLWAEQFF. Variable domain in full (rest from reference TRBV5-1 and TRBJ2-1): KAGVTQTPRYLIKTRGQQVTLSCSPISGHRSVSWYQQTPGQGLQFLFEYFSETQRNKGNFPGRFSGRQFSNSRSEMNVSTLELGDSALYLCASSLNLWAEQFFGPGTRLTVL.

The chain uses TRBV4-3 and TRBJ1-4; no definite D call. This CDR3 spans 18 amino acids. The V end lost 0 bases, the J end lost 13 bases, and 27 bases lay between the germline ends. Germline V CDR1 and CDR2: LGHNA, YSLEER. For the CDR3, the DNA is TGCGCCAGCAGCCAAGATAGGTGGTCGGGAGCTTGGTCGGGAGGACTGTTTTTT. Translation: CASSQDRWSGAWSGGLFF.

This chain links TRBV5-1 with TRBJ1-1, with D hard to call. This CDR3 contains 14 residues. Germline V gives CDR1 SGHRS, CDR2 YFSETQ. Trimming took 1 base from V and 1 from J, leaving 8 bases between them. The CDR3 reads CASSLSSANTEAFF. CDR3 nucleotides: TGCGCCAGCAGCTTGAGCTCAGCGAACACTGAAGCTTTCTTT.